These T cell receptor beta chains were read from a single sample in a study of persistence of HIV-infected CD4 T cells. No antigen is known for these receptors. Measured with immunoSEQ multiplex PCR; TCRdb has only the in-frame clones, and not every one. The sample yields roughly 35,000 clones, approximately 78% seen once. The sample here was cultured CD4+ T cells from PBMCs, taken from a patient who received antiretroviral therapy. The receptors shown here come from an adult with HIV. The donor label of this sample is uncertain. The CDR3 runs from the conserved cysteine through the conserved F or W. D genes are given only for firm matches. Rows may omit the clone size; those that give it use once, few, many or a size class.

V gene: TRBV7-9
clone size: -
J gene: TRBJ1-4
D gene: -
CDR3 protein: CASSLGQTPTNEKLFF
CDR3 DNA: TGTGCCAGCAGCTTAGGCCAAACTCCAACTAATGAAAAACTGTTTTTT

V gene: TRBV7-3
clone size: -
J gene: TRBJ2-5
D gene: -
CDR3 protein: CASSLRAGFQETQYF
CDR3 DNA: TGTGCCAGCAGCTTAAGAGCGGGCTTCCAAGAGACCCAGTACTTC

V gene: TRBV7-8
clone size: -
J gene: TRBJ2-7
D gene: -
CDR3 protein: CASSSPGSTYEQYF
CDR3 DNA: TGTGCCAGCAGCTCCCCCGGGAGTACCTACGAGCAGTACTTC

V gene: TRBV7-8
clone size: -
J gene: TRBJ1-6
D gene: -
CDR3 protein: CASSLEGLRSPPHF
CDR3 DNA: TGTGCCAGCAGCTTAGAAGGGCTTAGATCACCCCCCCACTTT

V gene: TRBV4-1
clone size: -
J gene: TRBJ1-1
D gene: -
CDR3 protein: CASSHRFDLNTEAFF
CDR3 DNA: TGCGCCAGCAGCCACCGATTTGACCTGAACACTGAAGCTTTCTTT

V gene: TRBV5-1
clone size: -
J gene: TRBJ1-6
D gene: -
CDR3 protein: CASRGAGEVDSPLHF
CDR3 DNA: TGCGCCAGCAGAGGCGCAGGGGAGGTTGATTCACCCCTCCACTTT

V gene: TRBV9
clone size: few
J gene: TRBJ2-3
D gene: TRBD2
CDR3 protein: CASSSWGGGTSGNTQYF
CDR3 DNA: TGTGCCAGCAGCTCATGGGGTGGGGGGACTAGCGGCAATACGCAGTATTTT

V gene: TRBV5-5
clone size: -
J gene: TRBJ2-7
D gene: TRBD1
CDR3 protein: CASRTGTGPYEQYF
CDR3 DNA: TGTGCCAGCAGAACCGGGACAGGCCCGTACGAGCAGTACTTC

V gene: TRBV30
clone size: -
J gene: TRBJ2-6
D gene: TRBD1
CDR3 protein: CASNRGSGANVLTF
CDR3 DNA: TGTGCCTCAAACAGGGGCTCTGGGGCCAACGTCCTGACTTTC

V gene: TRBV7-8
clone size: once
J gene: TRBJ2-5
D gene: -
CDR3 protein: CASSFPADWSETQYF
CDR3 DNA: TGTGCCAGCAGCTTCCCGGCAGACTGGTCGGAGACCCAGTACTTC

V gene: TRBV29-1
clone size: -
J gene: TRBJ1-5
D gene: -
CDR3 protein: CSVRVGGRNQPQHF
CDR3 DNA: TGCAGCGTGAGGGTGGGGGGGCGGAATCAGCCCCAGCATTTT

V gene: TRBV6-5
clone size: -
J gene: TRBJ2-5
D gene: -
CDR3 protein: CASSHEGWWNF
CDR3 DNA: TGTGCCAGCAGCCACGAAGGGTGGTGGAACTTC

V gene: TRBV5-1
clone size: -
J gene: TRBJ2-3
D gene: TRBD2
CDR3 protein: CASSSGLAGEDTQYF
CDR3 DNA: TGCGCCAGCAGCTCGGGACTAGCTGGGGAGGATACGCAGTATTTT

V gene: TRBV13
clone size: few
J gene: TRBJ1-1
D gene: -
CDR3 protein: CASSSGSYDTEAFF
CDR3 DNA: TGTGCCAGCAGCTCGGGAAGTTACGACACTGAAGCTTTCTTT

V gene: TRBV7-6
clone size: -
J gene: TRBJ1-1
D gene: -
CDR3 protein: CASSLPRGEAFF
CDR3 DNA: TGTGCCAGCAGCTTACCACGAGGGGAAGCTTTCTTT

V gene: TRBV4-1
clone size: -
J gene: TRBJ1-4
D gene: TRBD1
CDR3 protein: CASSQAVDRGNEKLFF
CDR3 DNA: TGCGCCAGCAGCCAAGCTGTGGACAGGGGTAATGAAAAACTGTTTTTT

V gene: TRBV19
clone size: -
J gene: TRBJ2-2
D gene: TRBD2
CDR3 protein: CASSIQAGGRTGELFF
CDR3 DNA: TGTGCCAGTAGTATTCAAGCGGGGGGTCGAACCGGGGAGCTGTTTTTT

V gene: TRBV23-1
clone size: -
J gene: TRBJ1-1
D gene: -
CDR3 protein: CASTPTPNTEAFF
CDR3 DNA: TGCGCCAGCACCCCTACACCGAACACTGAAGCTTTCTTT

V gene: TRBV28
clone size: -
J gene: TRBJ1-4
D gene: TRBD1
CDR3 protein: CASSSSGQGGKLFF
CDR3 DNA: TGTGCCAGCAGTTCCTCGGGACAGGGTGGAAAACTGTTTTTT

V gene: TRBV21-1
clone size: -
J gene: TRBJ1-4
D gene: -
CDR3 protein: CASSKGQAGEKLFF
CDR3 DNA: TGTGCCAGCAGCAAAGGACAGGCCGGAGAAAAACTGTTTTTT

V gene: TRBV6-5
clone size: -
J gene: TRBJ2-3
D gene: -
CDR3 protein: CASSYSPGQTLQYF
CDR3 DNA: TGTGCCAGCAGTTACTCACCTGGACAGACTTTGCAGTATTTT

V gene: TRBV4-2
clone size: -
J gene: TRBJ1-5
D gene: -
CDR3 protein: CASSRLPGQPQHF
CDR3 DNA: TGTGCCAGCAGCCGCCTCCCCGGGCAGCCCCAGCATTTT

V gene: TRBV7-8
clone size: -
J gene: TRBJ1-5
D gene: -
CDR3 protein: CASSLASNNQPQHF
CDR3 DNA: TGTGCCAGCAGCCTTGCATCAAACAATCAGCCCCAGCATTTT

V gene: TRBV30
clone size: -
J gene: TRBJ1-5
D gene: -
CDR3 protein: CAWRAVGSTNQPQHF
CDR3 DNA: TGTGCCTGGAGGGCAGTAGGAAGTACCAATCAGCCCCAGCATTTT